The TCR beta chain described here comes from a study of monozygotic twins with inflammatory bowel disease. TCRdb re-called the 5' RACE reads, yielding one record per CDR3 amino acid sequence without DNA. Recorded for this sample: about 380,000 distinct CDR3 sequences. CDR3 length: 14 amino acids. In germline, CDR1 is SGHVS, CDR2 FQNEAQ. This chain links TRBV7-8 with TRBJ1-2; TCRdb's assignment of TRBD1 cannot be checked, as there is no DNA. The specimen sequenced was blood. This TCR was recovered from a human donor with ulcerative colitis or Crohn's disease, or a healthy co-twin of an affected twin (not recorded which). The CDR3 reads CASSTRQGHYGYTF.